The entry that follows covers one T cell receptor (beta chain) sequence. What it recognizes is unknown. Germline V gene lookup returns CDR1 MDHEN and CDR2 SYDVKM. The CDR3 extends over 16 amino acids. The ends were cut back, 5 bases at V and 1 base at J, with 17 bases in the middle. The data were taken from a study of shared clonotypes between healthy human individuals. Overall study context: The study used three CD4 naive, three CD4 memory, two CD8 naive and one CD8 memory plate per donor.

Data came from immunoSEQ multiplex PCR; TCRdb stores just in-frame clones and leaves some out. The sample shows fewer than 2.5 million clones, approximately 93% of them seen only once. The study's findings and limits: Rarefaction showed that sequencing of sorted subsets was incomplete (despite large depth).

The sample consisted of naive CD4+ T cells from PBMCs. The subset: CD45RA+ positively selected. The receptor comes from a man younger than 35 in good health. Some clones in this sample may be carry-over from other donors' samples. The J gene is TRBJ1-1, the V gene TRBV28; D ambiguous. In DNA, the CDR3 is TGTGCCAGCAGTCCAACCGGGGATGAGGCGAACACTGAAGCTTTCTTT. Its protein product is CASSPTGDEANTEAFF.